This T cell receptor beta chain was observed in a study of blood T cell repertoires in COVID-19. As for the study in general: PBMCs, B-cell-depleted T cells, or T cells provided the cDNA or gDNA that made up the material.

Study processing details: Amplifying reference gene primers gave estimates of nucleated cell counts. Measured with immunoSEQ multiplex PCR; TCRdb has only the in-frame clones, and not every one. That table gives V, J and clone size, and the DNA gave D and trimming. This sample has 300,000 to 450,000 clones, with around 84% found just once. Germline V lookup: CDR1 SGHRS, CDR2 YFSETQ. This CDR3 comprises 16 residues. The count of this clone is one. The junction departs from germline at one end; a sequencing error may be responsible. The V gene is TRBV5-1, the J gene TRBJ1-4, with 9 bases fitting TRBD1. The receptor comes from a woman younger than 35 with acute or convalescent COVID-19. The sequenced material came from peripheral blood. Here the CDR3 DNA reads TGCGCCAGCAGCTCGGGACAGGGTTTGACTAATCAAAAACTGTTTTTT. Translating it yields CASSSGQGLTNQKLFF.